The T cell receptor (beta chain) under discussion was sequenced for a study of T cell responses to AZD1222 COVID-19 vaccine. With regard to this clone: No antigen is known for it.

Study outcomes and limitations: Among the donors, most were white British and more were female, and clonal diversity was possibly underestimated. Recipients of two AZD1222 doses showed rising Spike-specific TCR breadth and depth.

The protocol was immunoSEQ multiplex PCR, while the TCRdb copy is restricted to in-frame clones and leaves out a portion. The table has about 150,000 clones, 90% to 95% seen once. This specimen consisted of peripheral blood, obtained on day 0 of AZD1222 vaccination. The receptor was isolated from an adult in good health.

The CDR3: CASSPPDLSYEQYF. The CDR3 DNA reads as TGTGCCAGCAGCCCTCCGGACCTCTCCTACGAGCAGTACTTC. The gene calls are TRBV7-8 and TRBJ2-7, with D hard to call. The CDR3 consists of 14 residues. The V and J ends lost 5 bases and 0 bases respectively, with 11 bases between them. In germline, CDR1 is SGHVS, CDR2 FQNEAQ.